Listed below are T cell receptor beta chains from one sample, sequenced in a study of graft-versus-host responses after intestinal transplantation. These receptors lack a known antigen. Assay: immunoSEQ multiplex PCR; the TCRdb copy retains only in-frame clones and omits some. The table includes some 87,000 clones, approximately 95% detected once. The sequences come from unstimulated CD8+ T cells sorted from spleen or lymph node cells, collected before transplant. These receptors were taken from a human donor who was the organ donor for an intestinal transplant. CDR3s include the opening cysteine and the closing phenylalanine or tryptophan. D genes are given only for firm matches. Only part of the rows carry a size: once, few, many, or a class if the clone is expanded.

v_gene	d_gene	j_gene	len	abundance	CDR3nt	CDR3aa
TRBV5-6	TRBD1	TRBJ2-7	15	few	TGTGCCAGCAGCTCAGAACAGGGGCCAACCTACGAGCAGTACTTC	CASSSEQGPTYEQYF
TRBV28	-	TRBJ2-3	15	-	TGTGCCAGCAGTTGGAGTTCGTGGGGCACAGATACGCAGTATTTT	CASSWSSWGTDTQYF
TRBV2	TRBD1	TRBJ2-7	16	-	TGTGCCAGCAGTGAGGGTCTGGGGACAGGGGGCTACGAGCAGTACTTC	CASSEGLGTGGYEQYF
TRBV30	TRBD1	TRBJ2-7	12	few	TGTGCCTTGACAGGGATATCCTACGAGCAGTACTTC	CALTGISYEQYF
TRBV5-4	-	TRBJ1-2	15	-	TGTGCCAGCAGCCAGAGCGTCTTCGGCGACTATGGCTACACCTTC	CASSQSVFGDYGYTF
TRBV19	-	TRBJ2-7	15	-	TGTGCCAGTAGTTCCTTTTGGACAGAAGGCTACGAGCAGTACTTC	CASSSFWTEGYEQYF
TRBV9	TRBD2	TRBJ2-1	17	-	TGTGCCAGCAGCCCCCGACCGGGACTAGCGGTATACAATGAGCAGTTCTTC	CASSPRPGLAVYNEQFF
TRBV7-2	TRBD2	TRBJ2-1	16	-	TGTGCCAGCAGCTACCTAGCGGGAGGGCCGAGGAATGAGCAGTTCTTC	CASSYLAGGPRNEQFF
TRBV5-1	TRBD2	TRBJ2-3	20	once	TGCGCCAGCAGCCGCGAGGATGACTACGAAGCGGGAGGTCCAACAGATACGCAGTATTTT	CASSREDDYEAGGPTDTQYF
TRBV7-9	TRBD2	TRBJ2-5	16	-	TGTGCCAGCGTACCAGCTAGCGGGGGGGACCCTTGGACCCAGTACTTC	CASVPASGGDPWTQYF
TRBV28	-	TRBJ2-5	11	-	TGTGCCAGCAGTGAGGAAGAGACCCAGTACTTC	CASSEEETQYF
TRBV6-4	-	TRBJ2-6	21	-	TGTGCCAGCAGTGACTCGAGGGGCTGGAGGAGGGGGCCATCTGGGGCCAACGTCCTGACTTTC	CASSDSRGWRRGPSGANVLTF
TRBV27	TRBD2	TRBJ2-3	15	-	TGTGCCAGCAGTTTGATAGCGGGAGGCCCAGATACGCAGTATTTT	CASSLIAGGPDTQYF
TRBV30	-	TRBJ2-7	13	-	TGTGCCCGGAAGGCGGGACGGTCCTACGAGCAGTACTTC	CARKAGRSYEQYF
TRBV7-9	-	TRBJ1-2	14	-	TGTGCCAGCAGTCGTTCTTTCGCCCACAAGGGCTACACCTTC	CASSRSFAHKGYTF
TRBV28	-	TRBJ1-2	14	-	TGTGCCAGCGGGGATCGCGGGGCCCGGTATGGCTACACCTTC	CASGDRGARYGYTF
TRBV5-1	TRBD1	TRBJ1-2	15	once	TGCGCCAGCAGCTTGGGGGGACAGGGGGTGAATGGCTACACCTTC	CASSLGGQGVNGYTF
TRBV11-3	TRBD1	TRBJ2-3	16	-	TGTGCCAGCAGCCCCTGGGCGACAGGGGTCGCAGATACGCAGTATTTT	CASSPWATGVADTQYF
TRBV5-4	-	TRBJ1-2	14	once	TGTGCCAGCAGAAATCGCAGGGGAAGCTATGGCTACACCTTC	CASRNRRGSYGYTF
TRBV19	-	TRBJ1-1	15	-	TGTGCCAGTACCTCAGACGGGACATTGAACACTGAAGCTTTCTTT	CASTSDGTLNTEAFF
TRBV7-3	-	TRBJ2-1	15	-	TGTGCCAGCAGCTTAGGTATAGGAGCGGAGGATGAGCAGTTCTTC	CASSLGIGAEDEQFF
TRBV5-1	-	TRBJ1-1	15	-	TGCGCCAGCAGCTATTGGACAGCAAGGGGCACTGAAGCTTTCTTT	CASSYWTARGTEAFF
TRBV6-6	TRBD2	TRBJ2-7	14	-	TGTGCCAGCAGTTCGGGCGGGAGGGCCTACGAGCAGTACTTC	CASSSGGRAYEQYF
TRBV11-3	TRBD2	TRBJ2-3	17	-	TGTGCCAGCAGCTTCAAACTAGAGCGGGGTAGCACAGATACGCAGTATTTT	CASSFKLERGSTDTQYF
TRBV5-3	TRBD1	TRBJ1-5	14	-	TGTGCCAGAAGCAGGGACAGGGGGGATCAGCCCCAGCATTTT	CARSRDRGDQPQHF
TRBV6-6	TRBD1	TRBJ1-2	15	-	TGTGCCAGCAGGAAAGCCGACAGGGGGCGAAATGGCTACACCTTC	CASRKADRGRNGYTF
TRBV7-8	-	TRBJ2-1	12	-	TGTGCCAGCAGCTTATCGAGCAATGAGCAGTTCTTC	CASSLSSNEQFF
TRBV9	-	TRBJ1-4	15	-	TGTGCCAGCAGCGTAGCCGGGTTTACTAATGAAAAACTGTTTTTT	CASSVAGFTNEKLFF
TRBV30	-	TRBJ1-2	11	-	TGTGCCTCCTCCTCCGGCTATGGCTACACCTTC	CASSSGYGYTF
TRBV9	TRBD2	TRBJ2-5	13	-	TGTGCCAGCAGCGAGACACATCGGGGGGCCCAGTACTTC	CASSETHRGAQYF
TRBV7-9	TRBD1	TRBJ1-2	13	-	TGTGCCAGCAGCGCCGGACAGGGAAACGGCTACACCTTC	CASSAGQGNGYTF
TRBV9	-	TRBJ2-2	16	-	TGTGCCAGCAGCGTAGCATCCCGCGGCTTAAGGGGGGAGCTGTTTTTT	CASSVASRGLRGELFF
TRBV27	-	TRBJ1-2	14	once	TGTGCCAGCAGTTTGCGGGGAACGGACTATGGCTACACCTTC	CASSLRGTDYGYTF
TRBV29-1	-	TRBJ1-2	13	-	TGCAGCGTCGCGGTGGCAGGGGACTATGGCTACACCTTC	CSVAVAGDYGYTF
TRBV4-1	-	TRBJ1-2	16	-	TGCGCCAGCAGCCACCCCGAGGGCCTTCTCTCTCGGGGCTACACCTTC	CASSHPEGLLSRGYTF